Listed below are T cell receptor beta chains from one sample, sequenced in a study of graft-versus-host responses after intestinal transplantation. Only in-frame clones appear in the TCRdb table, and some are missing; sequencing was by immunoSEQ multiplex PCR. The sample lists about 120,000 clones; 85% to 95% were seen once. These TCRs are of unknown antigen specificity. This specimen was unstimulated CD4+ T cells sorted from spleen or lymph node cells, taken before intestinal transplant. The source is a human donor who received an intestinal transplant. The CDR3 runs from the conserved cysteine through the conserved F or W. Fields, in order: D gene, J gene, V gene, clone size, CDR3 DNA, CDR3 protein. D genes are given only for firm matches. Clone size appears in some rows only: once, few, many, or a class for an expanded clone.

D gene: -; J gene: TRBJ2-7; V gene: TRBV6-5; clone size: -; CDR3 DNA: TGTGCCAGCAGCCCCGGGGTCTACGAGCAGTACTTC; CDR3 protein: CASSPGVYEQYF
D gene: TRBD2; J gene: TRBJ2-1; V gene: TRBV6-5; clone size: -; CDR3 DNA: TGTGCCAGCAGTTACTCATGGCGGGAGAATGAGCAGTTCTTC; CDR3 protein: CASSYSWRENEQFF
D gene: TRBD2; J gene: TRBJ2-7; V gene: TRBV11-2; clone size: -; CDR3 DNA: TGTGCCAGCAGCCTCGGACTAGCGGCTTTAAGCTCCTACGAGCAGTACTTC; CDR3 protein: CASSLGLAALSSYEQYF
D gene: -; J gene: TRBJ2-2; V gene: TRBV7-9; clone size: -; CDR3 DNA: TGTGCCAGCAGCTCGGGGACTTTCACCGGGGAGCTGTTTTTT; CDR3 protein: CASSSGTFTGELFF
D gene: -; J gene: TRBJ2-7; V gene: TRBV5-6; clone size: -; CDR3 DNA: TGTGCCAGCAGCCTTTTTATACTAGGGGGGGCCGAGCAGTACTTC; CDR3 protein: CASSLFILGGAEQYF
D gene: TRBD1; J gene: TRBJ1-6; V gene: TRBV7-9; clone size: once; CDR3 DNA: TGTGCCGGACAGGGGACGGCCTATAATTCACCCCTCCACTTT; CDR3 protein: CAGQGTAYNSPLHF
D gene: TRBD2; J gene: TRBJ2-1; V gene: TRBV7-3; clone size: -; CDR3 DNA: TGTGCCAGCAGTTCAAGCGGGACTACCTACAATGAGCAGTTCTTC; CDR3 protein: CASSSSGTTYNEQFF
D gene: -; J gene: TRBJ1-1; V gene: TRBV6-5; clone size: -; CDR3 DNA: TGTGCCAGCTTAACGCAGGGTGAAGCTTTCTTT; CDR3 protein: CASLTQGEAFF
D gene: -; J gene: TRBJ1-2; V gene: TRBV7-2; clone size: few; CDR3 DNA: TGTGCCAGCAGCTTAGCGAGCAGGGGAGGGGGCTACACCTTC; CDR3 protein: CASSLASRGGGYTF
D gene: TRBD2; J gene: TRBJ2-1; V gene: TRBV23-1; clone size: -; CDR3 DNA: TGCGCCAGCCCCGCAGCGGGAGAGTGGTACAATGAGCAGTTCTTC; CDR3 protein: CASPAAGEWYNEQFF
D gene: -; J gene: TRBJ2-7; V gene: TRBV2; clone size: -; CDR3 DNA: TGTGCCAGCAGCGAAGGGACGGATGTTCCCTACGAGCAGTACTTC; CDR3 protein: CASSEGTDVPYEQYF
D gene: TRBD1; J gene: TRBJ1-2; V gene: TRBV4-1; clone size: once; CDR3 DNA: TGCGCCAGCAGCCAGGAACCTTGGACAGGAGGACTTAACTATGGCTACACCTTC; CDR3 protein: CASSQEPWTGGLNYGYTF
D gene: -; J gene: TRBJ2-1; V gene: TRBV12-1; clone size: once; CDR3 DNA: TGTGCCAGCAGCATAACTAGCGGGCCGTACAATGAGCAGTTCTTC; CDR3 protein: CASSITSGPYNEQFF
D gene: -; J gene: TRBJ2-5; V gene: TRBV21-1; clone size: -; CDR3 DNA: TGTGCCAGCACCAAAAACGGGACCAACCAAGAGACCCAGTACTTC; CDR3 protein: CASTKNGTNQETQYF
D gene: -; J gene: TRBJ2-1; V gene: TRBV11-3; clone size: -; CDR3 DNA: TGTGCCAGCAGCTTAGTGGCTATTGGGGCCAATGAGCAGTTCTTC; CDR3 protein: CASSLVAIGANEQFF
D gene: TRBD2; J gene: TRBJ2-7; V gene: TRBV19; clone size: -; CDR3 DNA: TGTGCCAGTAAGAAGGGACTAGCGGGTCCCTACGAGCAGTACTTC; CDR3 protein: CASKKGLAGPYEQYF
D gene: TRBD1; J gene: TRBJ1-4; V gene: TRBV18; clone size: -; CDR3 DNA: TGTGCCAGCTCACCACCGGGACAGGGGGGTGAAAAACTGTTTTTT; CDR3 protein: CASSPPGQGGEKLFF
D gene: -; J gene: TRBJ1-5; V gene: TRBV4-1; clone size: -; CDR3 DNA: TGCGCCAGCAGCCAAGATCGGGACCGACGCAATCAGCCCCAGCATTTT; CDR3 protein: CASSQDRDRRNQPQHF
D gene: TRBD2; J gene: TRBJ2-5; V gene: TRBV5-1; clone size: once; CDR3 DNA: TGCGCCAGCAGCTTGAGGGCTAGCGGGAGTAAAGAGACCCAGTACTTC; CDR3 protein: CASSLRASGSKETQYF
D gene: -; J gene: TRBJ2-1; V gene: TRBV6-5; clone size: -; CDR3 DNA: TGTGCCAGCGGGGGACCCGCCGCGTACAATGAGCAGTTCTTC; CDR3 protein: CASGGPAAYNEQFF
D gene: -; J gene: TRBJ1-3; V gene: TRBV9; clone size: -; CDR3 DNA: TGTGCCAGCAGCGTTGACAGTGGAAACACCATATATTTT; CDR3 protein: CASSVDSGNTIYF
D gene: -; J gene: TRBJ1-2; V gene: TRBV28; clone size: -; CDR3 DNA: TGTGCCAGCAGTTCTGGACGGGGCCTCTATGGCTACACCTTC; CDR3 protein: CASSSGRGLYGYTF
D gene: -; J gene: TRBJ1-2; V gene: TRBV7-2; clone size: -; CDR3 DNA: TGTGCCAGCAGCTTACTAGGCAGCTCTTATGGCTACACCTTC; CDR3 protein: CASSLLGSSYGYTF
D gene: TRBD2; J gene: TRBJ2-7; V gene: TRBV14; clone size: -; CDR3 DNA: TGTGCCAGCAGCCATGGGCCCTACGTTAGCGGGAGGTTGAACGAGCAGTACTTC; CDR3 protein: CASSHGPYVSGRLNEQYF
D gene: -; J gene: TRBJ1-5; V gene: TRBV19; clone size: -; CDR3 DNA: TGTGCCAGTAGTATCATAATTAAAACCAATCAGCCCCAGCATTTT; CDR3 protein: CASSIIIKTNQPQHF
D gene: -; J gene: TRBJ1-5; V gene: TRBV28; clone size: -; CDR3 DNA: TGTGCCAGCAGTTCTTCAGGACCAAATCAGCCCCAGCATTTT; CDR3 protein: CASSSSGPNQPQHF
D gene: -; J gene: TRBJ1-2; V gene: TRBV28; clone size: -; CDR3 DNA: TGTGCCAGCAGAAGTGGCGGGGGGGGTGGCTACACCTTC; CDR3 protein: CASRSGGGGGYTF
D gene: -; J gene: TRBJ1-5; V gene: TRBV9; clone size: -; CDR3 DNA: TGTGCCAGCAGCGTAGGTGAGGGGCTAATGGACAATCAGCCCCAGCATTTT; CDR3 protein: CASSVGEGLMDNQPQHF
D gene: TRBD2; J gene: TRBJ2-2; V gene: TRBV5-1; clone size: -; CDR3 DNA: TGCGCCAGCAGTGGGCTAGCGGTAACCGGAGGGCTGTTTTTT; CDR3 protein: CASSGLAVTGGLFF
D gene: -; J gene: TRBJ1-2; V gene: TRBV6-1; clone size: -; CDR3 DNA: TGTGCCAGCAGTGGGACAGCTGACTATGGCTACACCTTC; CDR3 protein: CASSGTADYGYTF
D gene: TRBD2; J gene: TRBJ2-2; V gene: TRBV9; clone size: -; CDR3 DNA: TGTGCCAGCAGCGGATCGGGACTAGCGGTCACCGGGGAGCTGTTTTTT; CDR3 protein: CASSGSGLAVTGELFF
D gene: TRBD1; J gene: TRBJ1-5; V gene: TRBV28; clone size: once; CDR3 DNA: TGTGCCAGCCGGTCTCAGGGGGCAGGGGGTCAGCCCCAGCATTTT; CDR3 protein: CASRSQGAGGQPQHF
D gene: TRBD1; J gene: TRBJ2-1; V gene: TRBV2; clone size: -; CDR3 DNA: TGTGCCAGCAGCAGACAGGGCGAGGATAGGAATGAGCAGTTCTTC; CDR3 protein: CASSRQGEDRNEQFF
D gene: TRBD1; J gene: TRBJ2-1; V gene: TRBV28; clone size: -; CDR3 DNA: TGTGCCAGCAGTTTCCTACAGGGGGCAGAAGACAATGAGCAGTTCTTC; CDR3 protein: CASSFLQGAEDNEQFF
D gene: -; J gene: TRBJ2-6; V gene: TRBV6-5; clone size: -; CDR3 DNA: TGTGCCAGCAGTTACGTTAGGTTGTCCGGGGCCAACGTCCTGACTTTC; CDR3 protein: CASSYVRLSGANVLTF
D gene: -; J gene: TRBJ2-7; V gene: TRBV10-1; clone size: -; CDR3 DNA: TGCGCCAGCAGTGAGGGACCCTCCCGGAGGTACGAGCAGTACTTC; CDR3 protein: CASSEGPSRRYEQYF
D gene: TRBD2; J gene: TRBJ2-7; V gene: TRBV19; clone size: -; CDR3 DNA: TGTGCCAGTAGCCCCGGGACTAGCGGGAGCTACGAGCAGTACTTC; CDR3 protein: CASSPGTSGSYEQYF
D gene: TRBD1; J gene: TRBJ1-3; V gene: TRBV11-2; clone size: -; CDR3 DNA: TGTGCCAGCAGCTTGAGGACAGGAGGGGGAAACACCATATATTTT; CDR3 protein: CASSLRTGGGNTIYF
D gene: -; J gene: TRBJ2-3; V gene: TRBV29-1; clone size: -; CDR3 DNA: TGCAGCGTTGAGCGGGGGCTAGCATCAGATACGCAGTATTTT; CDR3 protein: CSVERGLASDTQYF
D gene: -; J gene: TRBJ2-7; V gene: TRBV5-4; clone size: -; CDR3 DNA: TGTGCCAGCAGCTTGCACAGGGAGAGATCCTACGAGCAGTACTTC; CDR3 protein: CASSLHRERSYEQYF
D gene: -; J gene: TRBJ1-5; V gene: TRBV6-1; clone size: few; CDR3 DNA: TGTGCCAGCAGTGAAGACAGATTTAGCAATCAGCCCCAGCATTTT; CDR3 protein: CASSEDRFSNQPQHF
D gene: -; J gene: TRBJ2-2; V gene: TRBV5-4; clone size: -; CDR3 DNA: TGTGCCAGCAGCTTCAGGGTAGCGGCGGGGGAGCTGTTTTTT; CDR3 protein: CASSFRVAAGELFF
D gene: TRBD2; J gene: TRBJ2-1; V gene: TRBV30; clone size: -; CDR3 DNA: TGTGCCTGGAGTGTCGGGACTAGCAGTAACAATGAGCAGTTCTTC; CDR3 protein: CAWSVGTSSNNEQFF
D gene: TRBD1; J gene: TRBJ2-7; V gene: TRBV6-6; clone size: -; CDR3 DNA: TGTGCCAGCACGGATCCAGGGGGCGTTTACGAGCAGTACTTC; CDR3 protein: CASTDPGGVYEQYF
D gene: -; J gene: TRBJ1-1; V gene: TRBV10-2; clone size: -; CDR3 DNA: TGCGCCACCACCCAACAGGGTACCACTGAAGCTTTCTTT; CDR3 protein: CATTQQGTTEAFF
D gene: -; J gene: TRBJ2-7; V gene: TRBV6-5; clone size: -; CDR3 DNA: TGTGCCAGCAGTTACTCGCCCAAGCCCTACGAGCAGTACTTC; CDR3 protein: CASSYSPKPYEQYF
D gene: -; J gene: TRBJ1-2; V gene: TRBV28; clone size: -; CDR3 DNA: TGTGCCAGCAGTTTAATTAACTATGGCTACACCTTC; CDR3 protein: CASSLINYGYTF
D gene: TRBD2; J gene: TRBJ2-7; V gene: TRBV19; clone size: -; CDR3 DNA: TGTGCCAGTGCGGGACTAGCGTACGAGCAGTACTTC; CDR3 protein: CASAGLAYEQYF
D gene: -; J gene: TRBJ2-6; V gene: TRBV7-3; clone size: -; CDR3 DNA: TGTGCCAGCAGCTCAAAGGGACGGGGCTCTGGGGCCAACGTCCTGACTTTC; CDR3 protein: CASSSKGRGSGANVLTF
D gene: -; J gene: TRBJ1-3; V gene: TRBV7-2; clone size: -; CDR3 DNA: TGTGCCAGCAGCCCCGACGGCAGGGCTGGAAACACCATATATTTT; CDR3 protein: CASSPDGRAGNTIYF
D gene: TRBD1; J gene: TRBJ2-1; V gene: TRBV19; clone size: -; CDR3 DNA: TGTGCCAGTACCTTCGTCTGGACAGGGTTCACAATCGGGCAGTTCTTC; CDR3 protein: CASTFVWTGFTIGQFF
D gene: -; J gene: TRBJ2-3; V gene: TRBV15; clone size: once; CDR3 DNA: TGTGCCACCAGCAGAGATTTAGCGAGCGGGTTCACAACAGATACGCAGTATTTT; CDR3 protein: CATSRDLASGFTTDTQYF
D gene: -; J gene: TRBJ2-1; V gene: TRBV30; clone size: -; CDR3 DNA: TGTGCCTGGAGTGTGGGTGGGTTTAATGAGCAGTTCTTC; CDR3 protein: CAWSVGGFNEQFF
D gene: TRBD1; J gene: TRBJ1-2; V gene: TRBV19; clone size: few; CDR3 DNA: TGTGCCAGTAGCCCGGGACAGAAGGGGGAGAGGGGCTACACCTTC; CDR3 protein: CASSPGQKGERGYTF
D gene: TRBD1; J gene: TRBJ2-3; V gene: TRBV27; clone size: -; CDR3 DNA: TGTGCCAGCAGTTTACTACAGGGGCCTCCTAAAGATACGCAGTATTTT; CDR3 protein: CASSLLQGPPKDTQYF
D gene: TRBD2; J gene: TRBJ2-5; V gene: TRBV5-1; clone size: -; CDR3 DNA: TGCGCCAGCAGTTGGGGGACCGGGGGAGGGCCGGTTGTAAAGACCCAGTACTTC; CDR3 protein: CASSWGTGGGPVVKTQYF
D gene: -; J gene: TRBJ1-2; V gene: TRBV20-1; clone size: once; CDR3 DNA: TGCAGGGCAGGGAATAACTATGGCTACACCTTC; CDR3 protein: CRAGNNYGYTF
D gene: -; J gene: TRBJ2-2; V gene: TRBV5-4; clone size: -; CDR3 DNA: TGTGCCAGCAGCCGCACCGGCCCCGCGACCGGGGAGCTGTTTTTT; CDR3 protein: CASSRTGPATGELFF
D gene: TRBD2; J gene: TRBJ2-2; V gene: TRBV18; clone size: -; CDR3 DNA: TGTGCCAGCTCCCTACGACACCCCAGCGGGAGGGCCGTGGACACCGGGGAGCTGTTTTTT; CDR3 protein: CASSLRHPSGRAVDTGELFF